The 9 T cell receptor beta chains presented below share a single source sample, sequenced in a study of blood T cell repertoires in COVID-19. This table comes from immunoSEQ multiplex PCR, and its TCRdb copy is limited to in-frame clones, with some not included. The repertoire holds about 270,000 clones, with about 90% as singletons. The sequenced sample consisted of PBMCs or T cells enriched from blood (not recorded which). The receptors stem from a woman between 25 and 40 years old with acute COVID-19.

CDR3 DNA: TGTGCCAGTAGTATCCCCCCACAGGGTAGCAATCAGCCCCAGCATTTT. This encodes CASSIPPQGSNQPQHF. This sequence joins TRBV19 and TRBJ1-5; possible D gene TRBD1, 6 bases. Germline CDR1 LNHDA, CDR2 SQIVND (reference sequence). V lost 3 bases to trimming and J lost 0 bases, with 12 bases between them. This CDR3 comprises 16 residues. The full variable domain, with the rest looked up from reference TRBV19 and TRBJ1-5, is DGGITQSPKYLFRKEGQNVTLSCEQNLNHDAMYWYRQDPGQGLRLIYYSQIVNDFQKGDIAEGYSVSREKKESFPLTVTSAQKNPTAFYLCASSIPPQGSNQPQHFGDGTRLSIL.

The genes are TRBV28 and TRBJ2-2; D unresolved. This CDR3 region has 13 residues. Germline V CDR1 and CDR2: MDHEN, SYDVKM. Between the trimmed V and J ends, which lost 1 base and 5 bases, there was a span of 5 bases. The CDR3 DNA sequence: TGTGCCAGCAGTTTATCAGTTACCGGGGAGCTGTTTTTT. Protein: CASSLSVTGELFF.

Here the CDR3 DNA reads TGCGCCAGCAGCTTGGACCCCGGTTCCGACAATGAGCAGTTCTTC. Its translation is CASSLDPGSDNEQFF. The chain employs TRBV5-1 and TRBJ2-1; D is unclear. Germline V gene sequence: CDR1 SGHRS, CDR2 YFSETQ. This CDR3 spans 15 amino acids. The V end was cut by 0 bases, the J end by 5 bases, with 12 bases between.

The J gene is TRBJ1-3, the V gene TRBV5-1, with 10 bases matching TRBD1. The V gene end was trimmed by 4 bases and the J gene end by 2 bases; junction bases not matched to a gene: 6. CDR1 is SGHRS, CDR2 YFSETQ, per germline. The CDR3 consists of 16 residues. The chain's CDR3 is CASSPGGTGAGNTIYF. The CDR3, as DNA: TGCGCCAGCAGCCCCGGTGGGACAGGGGCTGGAAACACCATATATTTT.

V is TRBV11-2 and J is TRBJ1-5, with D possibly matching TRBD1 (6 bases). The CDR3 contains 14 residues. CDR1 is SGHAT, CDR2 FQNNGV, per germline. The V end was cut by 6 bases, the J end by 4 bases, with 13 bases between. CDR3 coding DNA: TGTGCCAGCAGTCTATGGGACAATAATCAGCCCCAGCATTTT. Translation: CASSLWDNNQPQHF.

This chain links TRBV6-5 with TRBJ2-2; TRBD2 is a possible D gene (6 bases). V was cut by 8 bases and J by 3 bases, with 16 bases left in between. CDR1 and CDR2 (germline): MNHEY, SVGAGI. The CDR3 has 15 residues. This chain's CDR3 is CASGRDLYYTGELFF. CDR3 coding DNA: TGTGCCAGCGGCCGGGACTTATATTACACCGGGGAGCTGTTTTTT.

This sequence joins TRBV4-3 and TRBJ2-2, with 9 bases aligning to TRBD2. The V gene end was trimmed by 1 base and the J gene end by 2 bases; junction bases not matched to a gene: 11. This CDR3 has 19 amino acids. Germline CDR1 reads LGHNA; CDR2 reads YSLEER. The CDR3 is CASSQATEPGLANTGELFF. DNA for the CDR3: TGCGCCAGCAGCCAAGCTACAGAACCGGGACTAGCAAACACCGGGGAGCTGTTTTTT.

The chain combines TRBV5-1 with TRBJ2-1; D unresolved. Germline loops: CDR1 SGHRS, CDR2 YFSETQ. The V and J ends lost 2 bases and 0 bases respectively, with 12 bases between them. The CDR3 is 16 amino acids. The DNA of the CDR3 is TGCGCCAGCAGCTTTGCCGCACTGAGCTCCTACAATGAGCAGTTCTTC. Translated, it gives CASSFAALSSYNEQFF.

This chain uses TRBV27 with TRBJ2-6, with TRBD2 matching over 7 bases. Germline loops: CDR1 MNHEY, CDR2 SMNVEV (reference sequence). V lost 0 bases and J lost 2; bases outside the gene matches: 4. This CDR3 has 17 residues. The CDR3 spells CASSLSRAGAGANVLTF. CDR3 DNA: TGTGCCAGCAGTTTATCACGGGCGGGGGCTGGGGCCAACGTCCTGACTTTC.